This passage covers 14 T cell receptor beta chains from one sample sequenced in a study of blood T cells in healthy people across ages (dated by TCRdb to between 2015 and 2017). Library preparation was by 5' RACE. Sequenced using an Illumina HiSeq 2500. A second PCR of roughly 7 to 11 cycles was performed with a sample-barcoded 5' primer and a J-beta primer mix. The public reads were run again by TCRdb, first through fastp at Q25 and then through MiXCR, and only productive beta chains were kept. CDR3 protein duplicates are merged, each entry listing the most common genes and DNA. This sample is represented by over 1,500,000 distinct CDR3 sequences; 40% to 55% of them were singletons. About 2.1% of the sample goes to the ten largest clones. Sequenced sample: blood. The receptors stem from a woman aged 40 to 50 in good health.

J is TRBJ1-4 and V is TRBV10-3; 9 bases line up with TRBD1. CDR1 and CDR2 from the germline V gene are ENHRY and SYGVKD. The CDR3 totals 15 residues. Trimming removed 6 bases from V and 3 bases from J; junction bases left unmatched: 5. The CDR3 bases are TGTGCCATCAGAGGACAGGGGCGGGCTAATGAAAAACTGTTTTTT. Protein sequence: CAIRGQGRANEKLFF.

This chain joins TRBV7-6 and TRBJ2-7; 7 bases map to TRBD1. The J call may be wrong; the DNA end is better matched by TRBJ2-5. From germline, CDR1 is SGHVS and CDR2 FNYEAQ. CDR3 length equals 16 residues. Here the CDR3 reads CASSLGATGVRETQYF. In nucleotides, the CDR3 is TGTGCCAGCAGCTTAGGGGCCACAGGGGTCAGGGAGACCCAGTACTTC.

The rearrangement links TRBV27 to TRBJ1-2; D remains ambiguous. The CDR3 length is 13 residues. Germline V gene data show CDR1 as MNHEY and CDR2 as SMNVEV (reference sequence). V lost 6 bases and J lost 8, with 16 bases in between. The CDR3 nucleotides are TGTGCCAGCAGCCCATCGGGAAGGGAAGGCTACACCTTC. Translation gives CASSPSGREGYTF.

This chain connects TRBV7-9 to TRBJ1-1; D gene ambiguous. The length of the CDR3 is 15 residues. In germline, CDR1 is SEHNR, CDR2 FQNEAQ (reference sequence). Trimming took off 5 bases at V and 5 bases at J, with 18 bases between the two ends. CDR3 in DNA: TGTGCCAGCAGCCCCCCCCTTCAGCGGGGTACTGAAGCTTTCTTT. It yields the protein CASSPPLQRGTEAFF.

This clonotype was recorded a few times. The chain recombines TRBV6-2 or TRBV6-3 with TRBJ2-3; 16 bases match TRBD2. V lost 1 base and J lost 4; bases outside the gene matches: 8. Germline lookup yields CDR1 MNHEY and CDR2 SVGEGT. The CDR3 is 19 amino acids. CDR3 loop: CASSYYGTSGGAGADTQYF. Written as DNA, the CDR3 is TGTGCCAGCAGTTACTACGGGACTAGCGGGGGGGCCGGGGCAGATACGCAGTATTTT.

This clonotype appeared a few times. This chain uses TRBV2 with TRBJ2-5; D perhaps matches TRBD2 (6 bases). Germline values: CDR1 SNHLY, CDR2 FYNNEI. V was clipped by 7 bases and J by 2 bases, with 17 bases between them. This CDR3 region has 15 residues. Written as DNA, the CDR3 is TGTGCCAGCATAATTGGCGGGGCCCATCAAGAGACCCAGTACTTC. It is translated as CASIIGGAHQETQYF.

The V gene is TRBV6-1, the J gene TRBJ2-7; possible D gene TRBD2, 6 bases. The CDR3 is 13 amino acids. Germline-derived CDR1 and CDR2 are MNHNS and SASEGT. The V gene lost 6 bases and the J gene lost 5 bases, with 14 bases spanning the gap. The CDR3 loop reads CASRGGLGDEQYF. Written as DNA, the CDR3 is TGTGCCAGCAGGGGAGGACTTGGTGACGAGCAGTACTTC.

The chain uses TRBV12-5 and TRBJ2-7; D is unresolved. V dropped 1 base and J dropped 7 bases, with 11 bases sitting between them. The CDR3 is made up of 13 amino acids. Germline V gives CDR1 LGHNT, CDR2 FRNRAP. CDR3 residues: CASGLGVGNEQYF. CDR3 sequence (DNA): TGTGCTAGTGGTTTGGGGGTCGGCAATGAGCAGTACTTC. The full variable domain, its missing parts supplied by reference TRBV12-5 and TRBJ2-7, is DARVTQTPRHKVTEMGQEVTMRCQPILGHNTVFWYRQTMMQGLELLAYFRNRAPLDDSGMPKDRFSAEMPDATLATLKIQPSEPRDSAVYFCASGLGVGNEQYFGPGTRLTVT.

This clonotype was counted a single time. This sequence joins TRBV9 and TRBJ2-1; the match to TRBD2 covers 9 bases. Germline V CDR1 and CDR2: SGDLS, YYNGEE. This CDR3 has 16 residues. Germline trimming cut 1 base from V and 3 bases from J; bases unmatched to any gene: 5. The CDR3 sequence is CASSVYSGGHYNEQFF. The CDR3 nucleotides are TGTGCCAGCAGCGTATATAGCGGGGGCCACTACAATGAGCAGTTCTTC.

The CDR3 loop reads CASSSPGQGASSPLHF. In nucleotides, the CDR3 is TGTGCCAGCAGCTCCCCCGGACAGGGCGCCAGTTCACCCCTCCACTTT. The rearrangement joins TRBV7-8 to TRBJ1-6; 8 bases are shared with TRBD1. Germline V gives CDR1 SGHVS, CDR2 FQNEAQ. The junction had 11 bases not matched to a gene; V was cut back by 4 bases and J by 9 bases. The CDR3 sequence is 16 residues long.

This clonotype was detected a few times. The chain couples TRBV3-1 to TRBJ1-2, with 9 bases fitting TRBD1. Germline loops: CDR1 LGHDT, CDR2 YNNKEL (reference sequence). Trimming at V came to 1 base and at J to 7 bases, leaving 1 base not matched to a gene. CDR3 length equals 13 residues. CDR3: CASSQGTGVGYTF. The CDR3 nucleotides read TGTGCCAGCAGCCAAGGGACAGGGGTTGGCTACACCTTC.

This clonotype was counted only a few times. The gene calls are TRBV20-1 and TRBJ2-5; the match to TRBD2 covers 10 bases. V was clipped by 4 bases and J by 4 bases; unmatched bases: 15. Germline loops: CDR1 DFQATT, CDR2 SNEGSKA (reference sequence). The CDR3 length is 17 residues. CDR3 in DNA: TGCAGTGCTAACCCTCTAGCGGGGGCCCAGCGGAGAGAGACCCAGTACTTC. This sequence encodes CSANPLAGAQRRETQYF.

A few counts support this clonotype. The chain uses TRBV21-1 and TRBJ2-3. TRBV21-1 is given as a pseudogene. This CDR3 is built from 15 residues. CDR3 sequence (DNA): TGTGCCAGCAGCAAACGTGGAAAGGGCTCAGATACGCAGTATTTT. Protein product: CASSKRGKGSDTQYF.

This clonotype came up a few times. For the CDR3, the DNA is TGCGCCAGCAGCCAGGCCCCTCCGAGCGGGGGGGCCTCAGATACGCAGTATTTT. This encodes CASSQAPPSGGASDTQYF. The genes are TRBV4-1 and TRBJ2-3, with 10 positions matching TRBD2. J was trimmed by 4 bases and V by 3 bases; bases with no gene match: 13. The CDR3 has 18 amino acids. Germline CDR1 reads MGHRA; CDR2 reads YSYEKL.